A selection of T cell receptor beta chains follows, all from one sample in a study of metastatic and nonmetastatic thyroid tumors. MiXCR reprocessed the PCR reads for TCRdb. The sample carries tens of thousands of clones, 20% recorded once. The sample comprised blood. The origin of the receptors is a female donor with papillary thyroid cancer or a benign thyroid nodule (not recorded which). Some clones in this sample may be carry-over from other donors' samples. Each CDR3 is given with its conserved first and last residue. The D gene is left open where the match is weak. A clone size is listed for some rows: how often the clone was seen (once, few, many), or a class if it is expanded.

>TRBV20-1|few|.|TRBJ1-6
TGCAGTGCTAGAGAGGGACTCCCTGGCCATTCACCCCTCCACTTT
CSAREGLPGHSPLHF
>TRBV7-8|.|.|TRBJ1-6
TGTGCCAGCAGCTTTTCGACAGTTGCTTCACCTTTCAGCTTT
CASSFSTVASPFSF
>TRBV9|many|.|TRBJ2-3
TGTGCCAGCAGCGTAGAGGCCGGCACAGATACGCAGTATTTT
CASSVEAGTDTQYF
>TRBV4-1|once|.|TRBJ2-7
TGCGCCAGCAGCCAGGGGGTGGGGGTATCCTACGAGCAGTACTTC
CASSQGVGVSYEQYF
>TRBV11-2|.|TRBD1|TRBJ1-2
TGTGCCAGCAGCCAGAACGACAGGGCGGGTGGCTACACCTTC
CASSQNDRAGGYTF
>TRBV7-8|many|.|TRBJ2-6
TGTGCCAGCAGCTTAGCGGGACGGATAAACTCTGGGGCCAACGTCCTGACTTTC
CASSLAGRINSGANVLTF
>TRBV2|few|.|TRBJ2-2
TGTGCCAGCAGTGAAAACAGGGCCGGGGAGCTGTTTTTT
CASSENRAGELFF
>TRBV12-3/TRBV12-4|many|.|TRBJ1-1
TGTGCCAGCAGACGCAGGCGGGAGGGGTCGTTCGCTGAAGCTTTCTTT
CASRRRREGSFAEAFF
>TRBV10-3|few|TRBD2|TRBJ2-3
TGTGCCATCCGGCTGCTTTGGACTAGCGGGGCGGATAGCACAGATACGCAGTATTTT
CAIRLLWTSGADSTDTQYF
>TRBV19|.|TRBD1|TRBJ1-6
TGTGCCAGTAGTAACAGGGGGCCTGAGAATTCTCCCCTCCACTTT
CASSNRGPENSPLHF
>TRBV10-3|.|TRBD1|TRBJ2-7
TGTGCCATCACCCCGGGACAGGGATACTCCTACGAGCAGTACTTC
CAITPGQGYSYEQYF
>TRBV4-1|many|.|TRBJ2-7
TGCGCCAGCAGCCAGACCGGGACACCCTCGGACTTC
CASSQTGTPSDF
>TRBV30|.|.|TRBJ2-6
TGTGCCTGGAGTGCTGGGGCCGGGGCCAACGCCCTGACTTTC
CAWSAGAGANALTF
>TRBV7-3|many|.|TRBJ2-2
TGTGCCAGCAGCCCGGACACCGGGGAGCTGTTTTTT
CASSPDTGELFF
>TRBV30|few|.|TRBJ2-2
TGTGCCTGGAGTGTAGGGGGGGAGCTGTTTTTT
CAWSVGGELFF
>TRBV7-8|few|TRBD1|TRBJ2-5
TGTGCCAGCAGCTCGACAGGGATAGGAGAGACCCAGTACTTC
CASSSTGIGETQYF
>TRBV5-1|.|TRBD1|TRBJ1-2
TGCGCCAGCAGCTCGGACAGGGGGAACTATGGCTACACCTTC
CASSSDRGNYGYTF
>TRBV12-5|few|.|TRBJ2-7
TGTGCTAGTGGTTTGGGGGGGCCCGAGCAGTACTTC
CASGLGGPEQYF
>TRBV28|few|TRBD1|TRBJ1-2
TGTGCCAGCAGTTATGAGGACAGGTCGAACTATGGCTACACCTTC
CASSYEDRSNYGYTF
>TRBV7-2|.|.|TRBJ2-7
TGTGCCAGCAGCCCCCTGCTCAGCTACGAGCAGTACTTC
CASSPLLSYEQYF
>TRBV20-1|.|.|TRBJ1-3
TGCAGTGCTCCCAACCCAGGGGAGGGGTTCTCTGGAAACACCATATATTTT
CSAPNPGEGFSGNTIYF
>TRBV18|many|.|TRBJ1-1
TGTGCCAGCTCACAAAATGCGAACACTGAAGCTTTCTTT
CASSQNANTEAFF